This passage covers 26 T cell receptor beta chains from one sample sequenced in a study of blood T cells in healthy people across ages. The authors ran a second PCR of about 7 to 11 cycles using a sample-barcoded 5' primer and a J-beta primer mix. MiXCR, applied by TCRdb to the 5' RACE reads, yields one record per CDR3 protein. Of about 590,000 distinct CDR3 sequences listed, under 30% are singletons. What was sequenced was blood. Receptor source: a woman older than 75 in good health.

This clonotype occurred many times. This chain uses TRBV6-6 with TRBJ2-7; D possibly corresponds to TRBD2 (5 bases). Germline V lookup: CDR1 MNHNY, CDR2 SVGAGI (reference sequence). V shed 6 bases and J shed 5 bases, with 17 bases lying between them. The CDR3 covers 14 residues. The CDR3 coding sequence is TGTGCCAGCAGAAAAACGGAGAGGGCTGACGAGCAGTACTTC. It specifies CASRKTERADEQYF.

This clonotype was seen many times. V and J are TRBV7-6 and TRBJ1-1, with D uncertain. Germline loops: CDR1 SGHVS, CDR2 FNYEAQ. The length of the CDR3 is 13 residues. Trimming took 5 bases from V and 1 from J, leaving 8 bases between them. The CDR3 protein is CASSPAANTEAFF. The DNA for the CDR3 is TGTGCCAGCAGCCCTGCGGCGAACACTGAAGCTTTCTTT.

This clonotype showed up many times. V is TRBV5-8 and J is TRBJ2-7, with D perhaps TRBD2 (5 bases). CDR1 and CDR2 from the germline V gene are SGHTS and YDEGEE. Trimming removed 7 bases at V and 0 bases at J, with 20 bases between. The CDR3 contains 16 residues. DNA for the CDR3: TGTGCCAGCTCAACGGCGGGTAGCCCTATCTCCTACGAGCAGTACTTC. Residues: CASSTAGSPISYEQYF. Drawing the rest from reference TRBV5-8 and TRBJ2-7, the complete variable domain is EAGVTQSPTHLIKTRGQQATLRCSPISGHTSVYWYQQALGLGLQFLLWYDEGEERNRGNFPPRFSGRQFPNYSSELNVNALELEDSALYLCASSTAGSPISYEQYFGPGTRLTVT.

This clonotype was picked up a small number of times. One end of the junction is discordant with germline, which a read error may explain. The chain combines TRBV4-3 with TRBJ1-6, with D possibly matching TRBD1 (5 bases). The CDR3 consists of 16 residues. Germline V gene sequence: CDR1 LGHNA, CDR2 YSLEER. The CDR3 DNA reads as TGCACCAGCAGCGAAGGGGCTAGCTCCTATAATTCACCCCTCCACTTT. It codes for CTSSEGASSYNSPLHF.

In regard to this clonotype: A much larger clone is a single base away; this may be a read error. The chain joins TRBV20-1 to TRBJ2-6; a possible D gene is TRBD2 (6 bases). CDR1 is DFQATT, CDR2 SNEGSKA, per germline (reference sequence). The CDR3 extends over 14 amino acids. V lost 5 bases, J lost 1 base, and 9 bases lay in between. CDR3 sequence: CSAGGGSGANVLTF. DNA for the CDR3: TGCAGTGCTGGAGGAGGGTCTGGGGCCAACGTCCTGACTTTC.

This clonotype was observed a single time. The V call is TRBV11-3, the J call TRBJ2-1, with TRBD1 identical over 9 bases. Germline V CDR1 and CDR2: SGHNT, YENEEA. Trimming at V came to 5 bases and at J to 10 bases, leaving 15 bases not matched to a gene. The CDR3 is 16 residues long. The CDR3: CASSREPGQGLHEQFF. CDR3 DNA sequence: TGTGCCAGCAGCCGGGAACCGGGACAGGGTCTCCACGAGCAGTTCTTC. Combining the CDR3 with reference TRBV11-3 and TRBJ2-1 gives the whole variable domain EAGVVQSPRYKIIEKKQPVAFWCNPISGHNTLYWYLQNLGQGPELLIRYENEEAVDDSQLPKDRFSAERLKGVDSTLKIQPAELGDSAVYLCASSREPGQGLHEQFFGPGTRLTVL.

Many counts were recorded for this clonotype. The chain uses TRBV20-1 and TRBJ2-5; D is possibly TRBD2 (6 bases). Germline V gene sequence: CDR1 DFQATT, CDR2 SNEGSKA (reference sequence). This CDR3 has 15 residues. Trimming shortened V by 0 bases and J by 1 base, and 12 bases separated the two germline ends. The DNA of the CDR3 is TGCAGTGCTAGAGATCGGGAGCGGATCCAAGAGACCCAGTACTTC. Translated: CSARDRERIQETQYF.

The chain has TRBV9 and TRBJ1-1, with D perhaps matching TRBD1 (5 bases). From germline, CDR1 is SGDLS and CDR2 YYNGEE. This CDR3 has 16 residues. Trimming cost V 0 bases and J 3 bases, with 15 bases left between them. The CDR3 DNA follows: TGTGCCAGCAGCGTAGGTTACAACTGGGGGGACACTGAAGCTTTCTTT. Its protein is CASSVGYNWGDTEAFF.

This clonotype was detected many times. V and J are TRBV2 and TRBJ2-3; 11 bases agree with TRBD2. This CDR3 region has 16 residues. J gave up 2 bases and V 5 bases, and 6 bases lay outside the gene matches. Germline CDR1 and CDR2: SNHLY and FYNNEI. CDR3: CASSPRLAGHTDTQYF. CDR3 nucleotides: TGTGCCAGCAGTCCGAGACTAGCGGGGCACACAGATACGCAGTATTTT.

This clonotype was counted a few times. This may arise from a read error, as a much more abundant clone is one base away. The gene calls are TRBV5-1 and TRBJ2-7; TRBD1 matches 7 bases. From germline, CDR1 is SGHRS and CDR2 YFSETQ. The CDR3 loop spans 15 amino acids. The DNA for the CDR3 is TGCGCCAGCAGCTCCATTCCGGGACAGCTATACGGGCAGTACTTC. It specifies CASSSIPGQLYGQYF.

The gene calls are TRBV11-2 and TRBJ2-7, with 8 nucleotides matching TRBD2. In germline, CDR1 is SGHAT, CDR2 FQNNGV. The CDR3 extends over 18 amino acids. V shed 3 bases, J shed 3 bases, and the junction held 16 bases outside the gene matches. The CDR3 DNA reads TGTGCCAGCAGCTTGGGGGGGGGCAGCGGGGGTGTAGTCTACGAGCAGTACTTC. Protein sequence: CASSLGGGSGGVVYEQYF.

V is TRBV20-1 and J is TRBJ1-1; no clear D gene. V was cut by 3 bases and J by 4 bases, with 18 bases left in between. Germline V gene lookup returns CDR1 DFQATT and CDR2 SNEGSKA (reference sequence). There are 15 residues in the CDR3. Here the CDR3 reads CSASIGVVVSTEAFF. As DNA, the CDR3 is TGCAGTGCTAGTATCGGGGTCGTGGTGAGCACTGAAGCTTTCTTT.

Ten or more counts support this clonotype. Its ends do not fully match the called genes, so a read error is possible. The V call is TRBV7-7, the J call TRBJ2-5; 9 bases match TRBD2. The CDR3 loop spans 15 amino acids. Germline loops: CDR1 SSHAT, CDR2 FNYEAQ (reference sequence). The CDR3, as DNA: TGTGCTAGCAGCCCCGTAGCGGGGGCCCCAGAGACCCAGTACTTC. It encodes CASSPVAGAPETQYF. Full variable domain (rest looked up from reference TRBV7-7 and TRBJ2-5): GAGVSQSPRYKVTKRGQDVTLRCDPISSHATLYWYQQALGQGPEFLTYFNYEAQPDKSGLPSDRFSAERPEGSISTLTIQRTEQRDSAMYRCASSPVAGAPETQYFGPGTRLLVL.

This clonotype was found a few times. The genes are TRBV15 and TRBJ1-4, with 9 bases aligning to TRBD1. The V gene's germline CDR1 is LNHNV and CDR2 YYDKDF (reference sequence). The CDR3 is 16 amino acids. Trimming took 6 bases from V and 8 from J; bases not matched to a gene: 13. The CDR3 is CATSYPGQGEMEKLFF. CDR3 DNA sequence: TGTGCCACCAGTTATCCGGGACAGGGTGAAATGGAAAAACTGTTTTTT. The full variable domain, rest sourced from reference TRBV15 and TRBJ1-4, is DAMVIQNPRYQVTQFGKPVTLSCSQTLNHNVMYWYQQKSSQAPKLLFHYYDKDFNNEADTPDNFQSRRPNTSFCFLDIRSPGLGDTAMYLCATSYPGQGEMEKLFFGSGTQLSVL.

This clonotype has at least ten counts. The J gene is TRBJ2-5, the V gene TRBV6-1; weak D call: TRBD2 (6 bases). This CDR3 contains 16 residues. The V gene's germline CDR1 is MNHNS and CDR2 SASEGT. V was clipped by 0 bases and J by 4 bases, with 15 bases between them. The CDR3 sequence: CASSEAGGVPGETQYF. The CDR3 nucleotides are TGTGCCAGCAGTGAAGCTGGCGGGGTCCCTGGAGAGACCCAGTACTTC.

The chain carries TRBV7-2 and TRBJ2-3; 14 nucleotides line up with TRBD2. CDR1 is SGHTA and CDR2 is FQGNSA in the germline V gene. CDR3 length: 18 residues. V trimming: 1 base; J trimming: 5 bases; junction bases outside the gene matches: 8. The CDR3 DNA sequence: TGTGCCAGCAGCTTAGGGGGGAGACTAGCGGGGGGGGGAGATACGCAGTATTTT. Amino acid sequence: CASSLGGRLAGGGDTQYF.

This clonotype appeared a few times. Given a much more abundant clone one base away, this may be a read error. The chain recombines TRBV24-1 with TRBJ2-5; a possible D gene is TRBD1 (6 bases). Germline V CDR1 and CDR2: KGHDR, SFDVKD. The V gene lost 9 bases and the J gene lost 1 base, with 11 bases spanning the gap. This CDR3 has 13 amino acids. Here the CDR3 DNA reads TGTGCCACCGGTGTAGGGGGCCAAGAGACCCAGTACTTC. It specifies CATGVGGQETQYF.

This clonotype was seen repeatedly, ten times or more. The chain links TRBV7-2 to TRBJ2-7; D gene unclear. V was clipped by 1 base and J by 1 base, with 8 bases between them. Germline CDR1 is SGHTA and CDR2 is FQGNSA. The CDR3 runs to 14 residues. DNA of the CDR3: TGTGCCAGCAGCTTAGAGGCACAATCCTACGAGCAGTACTTC. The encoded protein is CASSLEAQSYEQYF.

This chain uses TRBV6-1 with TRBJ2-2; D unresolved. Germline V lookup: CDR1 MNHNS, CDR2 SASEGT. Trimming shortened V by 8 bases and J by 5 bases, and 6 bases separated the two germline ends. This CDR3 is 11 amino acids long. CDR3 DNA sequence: TGTGCCAGCTTGGGAACCGGGGAGCTGTTTTTT. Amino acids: CASLGTGELFF.

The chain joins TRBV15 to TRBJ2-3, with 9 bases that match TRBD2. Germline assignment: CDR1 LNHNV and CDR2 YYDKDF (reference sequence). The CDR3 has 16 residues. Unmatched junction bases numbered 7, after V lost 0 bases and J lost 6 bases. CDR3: CATSRDLRGGMDTQYF. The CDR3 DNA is TGTGCCACCAGCAGAGATCTGCGGGGGGGCATGGATACGCAGTATTTT.

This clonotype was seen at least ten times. The DNA of the CDR3 is TGTGCCAGCGGCCCCAGCGGGGTTGTAACGGATACGCAGTATTTT. Translated, it gives CASGPSGVVTDTQYF. This chain links TRBV11-2 with TRBJ2-3; TRBD2 agrees at 7 bases. Germline V gene lookup returns CDR1 SGHAT and CDR2 FQNNGV. The junction had 14 bases not matched to a gene; V was cut back by 8 bases and J by 6 bases. The CDR3 has 15 amino acids.

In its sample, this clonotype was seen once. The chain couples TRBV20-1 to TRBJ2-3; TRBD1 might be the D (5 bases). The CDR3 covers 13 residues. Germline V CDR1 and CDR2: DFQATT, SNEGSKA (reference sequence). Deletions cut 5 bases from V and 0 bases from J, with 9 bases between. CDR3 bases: TGCAGTGCTGATGACAGCAGCACAGATACGCAGTATTTT. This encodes CSADDSSTDTQYF.

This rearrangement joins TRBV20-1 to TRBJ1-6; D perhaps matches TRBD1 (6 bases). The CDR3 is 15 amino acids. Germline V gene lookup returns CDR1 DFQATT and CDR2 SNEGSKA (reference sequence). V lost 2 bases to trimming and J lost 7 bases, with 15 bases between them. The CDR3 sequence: CSARSRGSANSPLHF. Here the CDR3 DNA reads TGCAGTGCTAGATCCAGGGGCTCAGCGAATTCACCCCTCCACTTT.

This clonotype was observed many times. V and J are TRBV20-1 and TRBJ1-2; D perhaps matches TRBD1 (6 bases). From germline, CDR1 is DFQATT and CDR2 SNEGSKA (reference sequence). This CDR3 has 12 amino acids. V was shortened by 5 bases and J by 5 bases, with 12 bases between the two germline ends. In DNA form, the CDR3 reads TGCAGTGCTGCCCTACAGGGATATGGCTACACCTTC. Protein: CSAALQGYGYTF.

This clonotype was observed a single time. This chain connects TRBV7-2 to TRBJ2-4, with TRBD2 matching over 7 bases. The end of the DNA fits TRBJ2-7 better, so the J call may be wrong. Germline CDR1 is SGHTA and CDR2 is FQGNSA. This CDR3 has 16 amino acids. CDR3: CASSLYARLALSEQYF. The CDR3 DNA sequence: TGTGCCAGCAGCTTATACGCGCGACTAGCTTTATCCGAGCAGTACTTC.

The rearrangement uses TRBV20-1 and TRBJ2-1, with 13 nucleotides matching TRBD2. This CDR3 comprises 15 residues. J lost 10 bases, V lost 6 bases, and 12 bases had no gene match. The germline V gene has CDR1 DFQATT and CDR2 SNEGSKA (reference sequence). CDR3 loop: CSAPRTSGGRGEQFF. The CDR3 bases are TGCAGTGCCCCCAGGACTAGCGGGGGACGAGGGGAGCAGTTCTTC.